Listed below are T cell receptor beta chains from one sample, sequenced in a study of blood T cell repertoires in COVID-19. The repertoire was sequenced with immunoSEQ multiplex PCR; TCRdb's copy has only in-frame clones and lacks some. The sample has a few hundred thousand clones, 70% to 90% seen once. The sample taken for sequencing was peripheral blood. The source of these receptors is a man over 45 with active or convalescent COVID-19. The CDR3 runs from the conserved cysteine through the conserved F or W. The D gene is left open where the match is weak. Clone size is not always given. Where it is, it says once, few, many or a class for expanded clones.

CDR3aa: CASSPPQGSYGYTF; CDR3nt: TGTGCCAGCAGTCCCCCACAGGGTAGCTATGGCTACACCTTC; d_gene: NA; abundance: NA; v_gene: TRBV28; j_gene: TRBJ1-2
CDR3aa: CASSLEFLAGSYEQYF; CDR3nt: TGCGCCAGCAGCTTGGAGTTCCTAGCGGGGTCCTACGAGCAGTACTTC; d_gene: TRBD2; abundance: NA; v_gene: TRBV5-1; j_gene: TRBJ2-7
CDR3aa: CASSPLGATEAFF; CDR3nt: TGTGCCAGCAGCCCTCTAGGGGCGACTGAAGCTTTCTTT; d_gene: NA; abundance: NA; v_gene: TRBV6-6; j_gene: TRBJ1-1
CDR3aa: CASRYGDFTDTQYF; CDR3nt: TGCGCCAGCAGATATGGGGACTTCACAGATACGCAGTATTTT; d_gene: NA; abundance: once; v_gene: TRBV5-1; j_gene: TRBJ2-3
CDR3aa: CASSPSTGEKGYTF; CDR3nt: TGTGCCAGCTCACCCTCGACAGGAGAAAAAGGCTACACCTTC; d_gene: NA; abundance: NA; v_gene: TRBV18; j_gene: TRBJ1-2
CDR3aa: CATSGGDVEETQYF; CDR3nt: TGTGCCACCAGCGGGGGGGACGTAGAAGAGACCCAGTACTTC; d_gene: TRBD2; abundance: NA; v_gene: TRBV15; j_gene: TRBJ2-5
CDR3aa: CASSPGGTGGREAFF; CDR3nt: TGCGCCAGCAGCCCCGGCGGGACAGGGGGCCGAGAAGCTTTCTTT; d_gene: TRBD1; abundance: NA; v_gene: TRBV5-1; j_gene: TRBJ1-1
CDR3aa: CASSFGQGGQPQHF; CDR3nt: TGTGCCAGCAGTTTTGGACAGGGGGGTCAGCCCCAGCATTTT; d_gene: TRBD1; abundance: NA; v_gene: TRBV27; j_gene: TRBJ1-5
CDR3aa: CASSLVGQPLHF; CDR3nt: TGCGCCAGCAGCTTGGTAGGACAGCCTCTGCACTTC; d_gene: NA; abundance: NA; v_gene: TRBV5-1; j_gene: TRBJ2-7
CDR3aa: CASSLGGRQETQYF; CDR3nt: TGCGCCAGCAGCTTAGGGGGTCGGCAAGAGACCCAGTACTTC; d_gene: NA; abundance: NA; v_gene: TRBV5-1; j_gene: TRBJ2-5
CDR3aa: CASSITSGGTDTQYF; CDR3nt: TGTGCCAGCAGCATTACTAGCGGGGGCACAGATACGCAGTATTTT; d_gene: TRBD2; abundance: once; v_gene: TRBV7-2; j_gene: TRBJ2-3
CDR3aa: CASSQGLAGGYEQYF; CDR3nt: TGTGCCAGCAGCCAAGGACTAGCGGGAGGCTACGAGCAGTACTTC; d_gene: TRBD2; abundance: NA; v_gene: TRBV3-1/TRBV3-2; j_gene: TRBJ2-7
CDR3aa: CASSPPTAIYGYTF; CDR3nt: TGTGCCAGCTCACCACCGACAGCCATCTATGGCTACACCTTC; d_gene: NA; abundance: NA; v_gene: TRBV18; j_gene: TRBJ1-2
CDR3aa: CSAEQGDEQFF; CDR3nt: TGCAGTGCTGAACAGGGAGATGAGCAGTTCTTC; d_gene: NA; abundance: NA; v_gene: TRBV20-1; j_gene: TRBJ2-1
CDR3aa: CASSIRGQGDTQYF; CDR3nt: TGTGCCAGTAGTATAAGGGGACAGGGTGATACGCAGTATTTT; d_gene: TRBD1; abundance: NA; v_gene: TRBV19; j_gene: TRBJ2-3
CDR3aa: CASSTGLAGGETQYF; CDR3nt: TGTGCCAGCAGCACGGGACTAGCGGGAGGAGAGACCCAGTACTTC; d_gene: TRBD2; abundance: NA; v_gene: TRBV5-4; j_gene: TRBJ2-5
CDR3aa: CASSQGQEQYF; CDR3nt: TGTGCCAGCAGCCAGGGGCAGGAGCAGTACTTC; d_gene: NA; abundance: NA; v_gene: TRBV6-2/TRBV6-3; j_gene: TRBJ2-7
CDR3aa: CASRGQGASSYNSPLHF; CDR3nt: TGTGCCAGCAGGGGACAGGGGGCGTCGTCCTATAATTCACCCCTCCACTTT; d_gene: TRBD1; abundance: once; v_gene: TRBV2; j_gene: TRBJ1-6
CDR3aa: CASSSRLPQGFAVGKLFF; CDR3nt: TGTGCCAGTAGTTCGCGACTCCCCCAGGGATTTGCCGTTGGAAAACTGTTTTTT; d_gene: NA; abundance: NA; v_gene: TRBV19; j_gene: TRBJ1-4
CDR3aa: CASSLGETGGSNTEAFF; CDR3nt: TGTGCCAGCAGCTTGGGAGAGACAGGGGGCTCTAACACTGAAGCTTTCTTT; d_gene: TRBD1; abundance: once; v_gene: TRBV7-9; j_gene: TRBJ1-1